Listed below are T cell receptor beta chains from one sample, sequenced in a study of blood T cell repertoires in COVID-19. Assay used: immunoSEQ multiplex PCR; TCRdb lists only in-frame clones, some missing. This table holds a few hundred thousand clones, about 91% found once. Sequencing used peripheral blood. The receptors originated from a woman aged 40 to 49 who had recovered from COVID-19. CDR3s include the opening cysteine and the closing phenylalanine or tryptophan. A D gene is named only where the DNA matches it firmly. Clone sizes are given selectively: once, few, many, or a class where the clone is expanded.

.	.	TRBJ1-6	TRBV6-6	CASRWGDNSPLHF	TGTGCCAGCAGGTGGGGGGACAATTCACCCCTCCACTTT
.	.	TRBJ1-3	TRBV19	CASNPGPGISGNTIYF	TGTGCCAGTAACCCTGGCCCCGGGATCTCTGGAAACACCATATATTTT
.	.	TRBJ2-1	TRBV6-6	CASSYSGPVSLNEQFF	TGTGCCAGCAGTTACTCGGGGCCTGTAAGCCTCAATGAGCAGTTCTTC
.	.	TRBJ1-5	TRBV10-2	CASSKGTLDYQPQHF	TGCGCCAGTAGTAAAGGGACATTAGACTATCAGCCCCAGCATTTT
TRBD1	.	TRBJ1-1	TRBV6-2/TRBV6-3	CASSALARGLRTEAFF	TGTGCCAGCAGTGCCCTGGCCAGGGGGTTAAGGACTGAAGCTTTCTTT
.	.	TRBJ2-1	TRBV3-1/TRBV3-2	CASSPRLINEQFF	TGTGCCAGCAGCCCTCGACTTATCAATGAGCAGTTCTTC
TRBD1	.	TRBJ1-2	TRBV5-1	CASSSETYGTGTNGYTF	TGCGCCAGCAGCTCCGAGACCTACGGGACAGGTACGAATGGCTACACCTTC
TRBD1	.	TRBJ1-2	TRBV27	CASSGDRGYGYTF	TGTGCCAGCAGTGGGGACAGAGGCTATGGCTACACCTTC
TRBD2	.	TRBJ2-4	TRBV29-1	CSVVRGAKNIQYF	TGCAGCGTTGTGCGGGGGGCCAAAAACATTCAGTACTTC
TRBD1	once	TRBJ1-1	TRBV19	CASSTETGAILGTEAFF	TGTGCCAGTAGTACCGAGACAGGGGCGATACTGGGCACTGAAGCTTTCTTT
.	once	TRBJ1-2	TRBV20-1	CSAPDPPGYTF	TGCAGTGCCCCAGATCCGCCTGGCTACACCTTC